The 26 T cell receptor beta chains below come from one sample, sequenced in a study of tumor-infiltrating lymphocytes in primary liver carcinoma. Alongside blood RNA obtained from unsorted whole blood, germline DNA was also extracted. Making TCR beta cDNA involved approximately 480 ng total RNA and a constant-region primer. Each TCR beta library was derived from three nested multiplex PCR rounds that employed slightly modified ARM-PCR. TRBV1-TRBV30 forward primers paired with a C-beta reverse primer drove the first two PCR rounds, approximately 11 cycles each. TCRdb re-analysed the multiplex PCR reads in MiXCR, keeping a single row per CDR3 protein. The sample shows about 320,000 distinct CDR3 sequences, approximately 65% of them seen only once. The sample consisted of peripheral blood. The receptors derive from a man aged 35-49 years with primary liver carcinoma and hepatitis B virus infection.

The V and J genes are TRBV11-1 and TRBJ1-2; no clear D gene. This CDR3 has 14 amino acids. Looked up from germline, CDR1 is SGHAT and CDR2 is FQDESV (reference sequence). Trimming removed 5 bases at V and 8 bases at J, with 18 bases between. CDR3 region: CASSPGLTSGGYTF. The DNA for the CDR3 is TGTGCCAGCAGCCCGGGGTTGACGTCGGGGGGCTACACCTTC.

The chain joins TRBV5-1 to TRBJ1-1, with D maybe TRBD1 (5 bases). Trimming removed 0 bases at V and 3 bases at J, with 12 bases between. The CDR3 totals 15 residues. Germline values: CDR1 SGHRS, CDR2 YFSETQ. CDR3 nucleotide sequence: TGCGCCAGCAGCTTGGAAACAGGAGGATACACTGAAGCTTTCTTT. Translating gives CASSLETGGYTEAFF.

The V gene is TRBV6-2 or TRBV6-3, the J gene TRBJ2-3, with no clear D. CDR1 and CDR2 from the germline V gene are MNHEY and SVGEGT. The CDR3 is made up of 15 amino acids. V dropped 10 bases and J dropped 2 bases, with 19 bases sitting between them. DNA for the CDR3: TGTGCCACAGCCCATGGCAGAACTAACACAGATACGCAGTATTTT. Amino acid sequence: CATAHGRTNTDTQYF.

Concerning this clonotype itself: Possible read error: a much larger clone is one base away. CDR3 coding DNA: TGTGCCAGCAGCTTCGGTAGCGGGGAAAATGAGAAGTTCTTC. It yields the protein CASSFGSGENEKFF. The V call is TRBV5-4, the J call TRBJ2-1; 8 bases line up with TRBD2. Germline CDR1 and CDR2: SGHNT and YYREEE (reference sequence). This CDR3 has 14 amino acids.

This clonotype has just a few counts. This chain joins TRBV12-3 or TRBV12-4 and TRBJ1-2, with D perhaps matching TRBD1 (5 bases). The CDR3 contains 14 residues. Trimming removed 2 bases from V and 4 bases from J, with 11 bases in between. Here the CDR3 reads CASSLFDGAYGYTF. For the CDR3, the DNA is TGTGCCAGCAGTTTATTCGACGGGGCCTATGGCTACACCTTC.

This clonotype has a handful of counts. The V gene is TRBV7-9, the J gene TRBJ2-7, with D perhaps TRBD2 (5 bases). The germline V gene encodes CDR1 SEHNR and CDR2 FQNEAQ (reference sequence). This CDR3 has 13 residues. V lost 5 bases and J lost 7, with 15 bases in between. The CDR3 spells CASSRSAGGEQYF. For the CDR3, the DNA is TGTGCCAGCAGCCGGAGCGCCGGAGGTGAGCAGTACTTC.

Details on this clonotype: A much larger clone lies a single base off, so this may be a read error. CDR3 bases: TGTGCCAGCAACTTAGCGCCCGGGCTGGGTAATGAGCAGTTCTTC. Protein sequence: CASNLAPGLGNEQFF. The rearrangement uses TRBV7-8 and TRBJ2-1, with TRBD2 as a possible D gene (5 bases). Germline lookup yields CDR1 SGHVS and CDR2 FQNEAQ. This CDR3 is built from 15 residues.

With respect to this clonotype: A much larger clone differs by one base, so this may be a read error. J is TRBJ2-3 and V is TRBV6-1; no reliable D call. The V end lost 2 bases, the J end lost 4 bases, and 16 bases lay between the germline ends. The CDR3 contains 16 residues. Germline assignment: CDR1 MNHNS and CDR2 SASEGT. CDR3 sequence (DNA): TGTGCCAGCAGTGAATTTGTTGGTTTTAGGGCAGATACGCAGTATTTT. Protein product: CASSEFVGFRADTQYF.

Concerning this clonotype: A much larger clone sits a single nucleotide away, making a read error possible. This chain's CDR3 is CAIRRGTYEQYF. CDR3 in DNA: TGTGCCATTCGACGGGGAACCTACGAGCAGTACTTC. The chain carries TRBV6-5 and TRBJ2-7, with TRBD2 as a possible D gene (5 bases). Trimming cost V 10 bases and J 2 bases, with 12 bases left between them. CDR1 and CDR2 from the germline V gene are MNHEY and SVGAGI. The CDR3 totals 12 residues.

The chain uses TRBV28 and TRBJ1-5; the D gene is possibly TRBD1 (6 bases). Germline V lookup: CDR1 MDHEN, CDR2 SYDVKM. The CDR3 runs 17 residues. Trimming stripped 3 bases from V and 8 bases from J, with 23 bases between. CDR3 region: CASSFYVGQGSSKPQHF. The CDR3 DNA sequence: TGTGCCAGCAGTTTTTACGTCGGGCAGGGGAGCTCCAAGCCCCAGCATTTT.

A word on this clonotype: A read error may produce the germline difference seen at one junction end. The chain has TRBV5-6 and TRBJ1-6; the match to TRBD1 covers 7 bases. This CDR3 is built from 17 residues. Germline loops: CDR1 SGHDT, CDR2 YYEEEE. CDR3 amino acids: CASSFTEGASYNSSLHF. CDR3 bases: TGTGCCAGCAGCTTCACAGAGGGGGCGTCCTATAATTCATCCCTCCACTTT. Combining the CDR3 with reference TRBV5-6 and TRBJ1-6 gives the whole variable domain DAGVTQSPTHLIKTRGQQVTLRCSPKSGHDTVSWYQQALGQGPQFIFQYYEEEERQRGNFPDRFSGHQFPNYSSELNVNALLLGDSALYLCASSFTEGASYNSSLHFGNGTRLTVT.

V gene TRBV11-1 combines with J gene TRBJ1-1; D ambiguous. Deletions cut 6 bases from V and 5 bases from J, with 16 bases between. The germline V gene has CDR1 SGHAT and CDR2 FQDESV (reference sequence). This CDR3 contains 14 residues. The CDR3 sequence: CASRYWASRTEAFF. The CDR3 DNA reads as TGTGCCAGCAGATACTGGGCATCCCGAACTGAAGCTTTCTTT.

The J gene is TRBJ1-3, the V gene TRBV7-8; no clear D. V lost 5 bases to trimming and J lost 0 bases, with 11 bases between them. Germline CDR1 and CDR2: SGHVS and FQNEAQ. The CDR3 has 15 amino acids. The CDR3 sequence is CASSPGPSSGNTIYF. The CDR3 DNA reads TGTGCCAGCAGCCCCGGGCCAAGCTCTGGAAACACCATATATTTT. The entire variable domain, with the rest obtained from reference TRBV7-8 and TRBJ1-3, is as follows: GAGVSQSPRYKVAKRGQDVALRCDPISGHVSLFWYQQALGQGPEFLTYFQNEAQLDKSGLPSDRFFAERPEGSVSTLKIQRTQQEDSAVYLCASSPGPSSGNTIYFGEGSWLTVV.

As concerns this clonotype: An end of the junction does not agree with germline; a read error may underlie this. This chain uses TRBV6-7 with TRBJ1-1; TRBD1 might be the D (6 bases). TRBV6-7 is an ORF; its function is uncertain. This CDR3 has 16 residues. CDR3 sequence (DNA): TGTACCAGCAGTTACTCTGAACAGGGCATGGACACTGAAGCTTTCTTT. Translated, it gives CTSSYSEQGMDTEAFF.

As to this clonotype: A read error is possible here, since a much larger clone lies one base away. The V and J genes are TRBV4-2 and TRBJ1-1; the D is unclear. Germline V CDR1 and CDR2: LGHNA, YNFKEQ. There are 15 residues in the CDR3. V was shortened by 4 bases and J by 2 bases, with 14 bases between the two germline ends. CDR3 in amino acids: CASSRYSTLNTEAFF. For the CDR3, the DNA is TGTGCCAGCAGCCGCTACTCCACCTTAAACACTGAAGCTTTCTTT.

With respect to this clonotype: Mismatch with germline at one junction end may stem from a read error. The DNA of the CDR3 is TGTGCCAGCAGCCCCAGCTCCCGCGGAAACATTAAGTACTTC. Translated: CASSPSSRGNIKYF. The rearrangement uses TRBV7-8 and TRBJ2-4; D unclear. There are 14 residues in the CDR3. Germline V CDR1 and CDR2: SGHVS, FQNEAQ.

The rearrangement links TRBV7-9 to TRBJ2-7, with 11 bases identical to TRBD1. V shed 1 base, J shed 5 bases, and the junction held 4 bases outside the gene matches. The V gene's germline CDR1 is SEHNR and CDR2 FQNEAQ (reference sequence). The CDR3 runs to 15 residues. CDR3 sequence (DNA): TGTGCCAGCAGCTTAGGCGGACAGGGGGCAAACGAGCAGTACTTC. Amino acid sequence: CASSLGGQGANEQYF.

The table lists this clonotype with a count of one. The junction departs from the called germline gene at one end, perhaps through a read error. This sequence joins TRBV6-5 and TRBJ1-1; no firm D call. The CDR3 has 13 amino acids. The germline V gene has CDR1 MNHEY and CDR2 SVGAGI. CDR3 protein: CASSPAEGTEALF. The DNA for the CDR3 is TGTGCCAGTAGCCCCGCGGAGGGTACTGAAGCTCTCTTT.

With regard to this clonotype: A much larger clone lies one base from this, so it may be a read error. CDR3 coding DNA: TGCGCCAGCAGCCAAAATCCCGGCGAGGAGACCCAGTACTTC. This codes for CASSQNPGEETQYF. The V gene is TRBV4-1, the J gene TRBJ2-5; no firm D call. Per germline, CDR1 MGHRA and CDR2 YSYEKL. The CDR3 runs to 14 residues. V lost 2 bases to trimming and J lost 5 bases, with 12 bases between them.

The chain couples TRBV6-6 to TRBJ2-3, with 7 bases aligning to TRBD2. This CDR3 has 16 amino acids. Trimming at V came to 0 bases and at J to 4 bases, leaving 7 bases not matched to a gene. Germline V gene data show CDR1 as MNHNY and CDR2 as SVGAGI (reference sequence). CDR3 amino acids: CASSYSTGGSPDTQYF. For the CDR3, the DNA is TGTGCCAGCAGTTACTCGACTGGCGGGAGTCCAGATACGCAGTATTTT.

Judged by abundance, this clonotype is medium-sized. This chain connects TRBV29-1 to TRBJ2-3; D is unresolved. V shed 4 bases and J shed 0 bases, with 2 bases lying between them. Germline V gene data show CDR1 as SQVTM and CDR2 as ANQGSEA. The CDR3 has 11 residues. The DNA of the CDR3 is TGCAGCGTTGGCAGCACAGATACGCAGTATTTT. It specifies CSVGSTDTQYF.

On this clonotype: The junction departs from the called germline gene at one end, perhaps through a read error. The V call is TRBV7-8, the J call TRBJ2-5; D tentatively fits TRBD1 or TRBD2 (5 bases each). The CDR3 has 11 amino acids. Germline CDR1 is SGHVS and CDR2 is FQNEAQ. CDR3 region: CTSSGQETQYF. The CDR3 coding sequence is TGTACCAGCAGCGGACAAGAGACCCAGTACTTT.

About this clonotype: A much larger clone differs from this one at a single base, so this may be a read error. The chain recombines TRBV6-1 with TRBJ2-1; 7 nucleotides match TRBD1. CDR3 length equals 15 residues. V trimming: 11 bases; J trimming: 0 bases; junction bases outside the gene matches: 10. CDR1 is MNHNS, CDR2 SASEGT, per germline. The CDR3 DNA follows: TGTGCCGGCATCCTCCGGGACAGCTCCTACAATGAGCAGTTCTTC. It translates to CAGILRDSSYNEQFF.

This clonotype has more than one count but fewer than ten. This sequence may be a read error, since a much larger clone differs from it by one base. This CDR3 is missing its conserved last phenylalanine or tryptophan, likely due to a read error. V is TRBV6-5 and J is TRBJ2-1; D is uncertain. Germline V gives CDR1 MNHEY, CDR2 SVGAGI. Trimming took 7 bases from V and 8 from J, leaving 0 bases between them. This CDR3 has 8 amino acids. Here the CDR3 DNA reads TGTGCCAGCAATGAGCAGTTCTAC. It specifies CASNEQFY.

Concerning this clonotype itself: The junction and the germline gene differ at one end; a read error may be behind it. The genes are TRBV11-2 and TRBJ2-5, with a possible D match to TRBD1 (6 bases). The length of the CDR3 is 13 residues. Germline V gives CDR1 SGHAT, CDR2 FQNNGV. CDR3 protein: CASIETGQETLYF. In DNA, the CDR3 is TGTGCCAGCATCGAGACAGGACAAGAGACCCTGTACTTC.

Notes on this clonotype: A much bigger clone sits one base away, suggesting this may be a read error. As DNA, the CDR3 is TGTGCCTGGAGTGCCAGGACTAGCGGGCTTAACAATAAGCAGTTCTTC. It specifies CAWSARTSGLNNKQFF. V usage is TRBV30 and J usage is TRBJ2-1; 11 nucleotides align to TRBD2. Germline V gene sequence: CDR1 GTSNPN, CDR2 SVGIG (reference sequence). The CDR3 is 16 residues long.